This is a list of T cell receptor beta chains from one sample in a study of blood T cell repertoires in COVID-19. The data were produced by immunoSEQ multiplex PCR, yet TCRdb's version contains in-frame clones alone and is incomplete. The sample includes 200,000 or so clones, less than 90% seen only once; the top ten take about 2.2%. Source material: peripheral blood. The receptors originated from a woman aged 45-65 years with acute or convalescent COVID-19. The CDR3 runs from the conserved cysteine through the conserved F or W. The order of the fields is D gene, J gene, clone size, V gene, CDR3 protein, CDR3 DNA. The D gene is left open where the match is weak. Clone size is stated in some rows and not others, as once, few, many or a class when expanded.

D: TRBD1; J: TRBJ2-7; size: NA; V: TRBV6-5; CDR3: CASSDWTGTYEQYF; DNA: TGTGCCAGCTCCGATTGGACAGGGACCTACGAGCAGTACTTC
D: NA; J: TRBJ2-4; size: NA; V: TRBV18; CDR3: CASSPTSGVDIQYF; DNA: TGTGCCAGCTCACCAACCAGCGGAGTAGACATTCAGTACTTC
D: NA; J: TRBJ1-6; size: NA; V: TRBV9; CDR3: CASSVSGELNSPLHF; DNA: TGTGCCAGCAGCGTATCGGGGGAGCTAAATTCACCCCTCCACTTT
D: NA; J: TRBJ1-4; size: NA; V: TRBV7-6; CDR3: CASSLIGAGSPTNEKLFF; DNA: TGTGCCAGCAGCCTAATAGGAGCAGGGTCCCCAACTAATGAAAAACTGTTTTTT
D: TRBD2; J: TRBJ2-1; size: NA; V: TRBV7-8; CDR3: CASSLREPGTSGGVEQFF; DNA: TGTGCCAGCAGCTTAAGGGAGCCCGGGACTAGCGGGGGGGTTGAGCAGTTCTTC
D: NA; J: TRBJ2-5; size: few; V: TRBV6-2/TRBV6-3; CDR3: CASSRMVEGGETQYF; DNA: TGTGCCAGCAGTCGAATGGTCGAGGGTGGGGAGACCCAGTACTTC
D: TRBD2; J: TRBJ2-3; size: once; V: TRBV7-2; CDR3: CASSLLGGGANAQYF; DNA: TGTGCCAGCAGCTTACTTGGCGGGGGGGCCAATGCGCAGTATTTT
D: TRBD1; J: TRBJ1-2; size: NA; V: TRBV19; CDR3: CASSISGTGVGYTF; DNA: TGTGCCAGTAGTATATCCGGGACAGGGGTGGGCTACACCTTC
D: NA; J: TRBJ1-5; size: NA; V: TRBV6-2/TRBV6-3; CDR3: CASSYDRNQPQHF; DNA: TGTGCCAGCAGTTACGACAGGAATCAGCCCCAGCATTTT
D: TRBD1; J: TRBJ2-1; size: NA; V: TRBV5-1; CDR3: CASSLGTGGYNEQFF; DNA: TGCGCCAGCAGCTTAGGGACAGGGGGGTACAATGAGCAGTTCTTC
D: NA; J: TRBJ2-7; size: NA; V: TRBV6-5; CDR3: CASIIAGALGEQYF; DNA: TGTGCCAGCATAATCGCAGGGGCTCTAGGCGAGCAGTACTTC
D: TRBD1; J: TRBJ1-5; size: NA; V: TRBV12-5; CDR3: CASGLAGGIEPQHF; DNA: TGTGCTAGTGGTTTGGCAGGGGGCATTGAGCCCCAGCATTTT